This T cell receptor beta chain came from a study of metastatic and nonmetastatic thyroid tumors. Study context: Across peripheral blood and tumor or nodule tissue samples taken from malignant and benign thyroid patients, the repertoires were compared with one another.

As originally analysed: It was from CDR3 differences across clinicopathological groups that a distant-metastasis classifier for papillary thyroid cancer was built. TCRdb recomputed clones from the PCR reads via MiXCR. These V and J calls are TCRdb output, not the study's own analysis. The table shows about 31,000 clones, with 15% to 20% occurring only once. Thyroid surgery had not been preceded by any treatment in any patient. Points on this clone: Its target is not known.

Study results and limitations: Reportedly, malignant thyroid tumors had significantly higher TCR beta diversity than benign nodules, in blood and tumor.

This CDR3 has 12 residues. V was shortened by 0 bases and J by 7 bases, with 7 bases between the two germline ends. The germline V gene has CDR1 MNHEY and CDR2 SVGEGT. The chain couples TRBV6-2 or TRBV6-3 to TRBJ2-7; D ambiguous. The sample consisted of blood. The clonotype was recovered from a female donor with papillary thyroid cancer or a benign thyroid nodule (not recorded which). Some clones in this sample may be carry-over from other donors' samples. The DNA of the CDR3 is TGTGCCAGCAGTTACTCCGCTGGGGAGCAGTACTTC. Translated, it gives CASSYSAGEQYF.